This T cell receptor (beta chain) was captured by sequencing in a study of radiation and T cells in renal cell carcinoma. The assay was immunoSEQ multiplex PCR, and TCRdb's table has in-frame clones only and misses some. The sample has around 16,000 clones, about three fifths seen once; the top ten hold 9.5% to 11%. The CDR3 extends over 13 amino acids. Germline CDR1 and CDR2: KGHSH and LQKENI. Deletions cut 11 bases from V and 1 base from J, with 13 bases between. Treatment indicated: treatment-naive control, cytoreductive nephrectomy. The source was tumor tissue, collected from a patient whose treatment was nephrectomy without radiotherapy. The sequence derives from a man aged 50-59 years with renal cell carcinoma. This chain links TRBV18 with TRBJ2-3; no clear D. The CDR3 is CASFERRTDTQYF. DNA of the CDR3: TGTGCCTCTTTCGAGCGCCGCACAGATACGCAGTATTTT.